These 28 T cell receptor beta chains originate from one sample sequenced in a study of siplizumab effects on memory and regulatory T cells. Repertoires were generated with immunoSEQ multiplex PCR, while TCRdb's copy carries only in-frame clones and drops some. The sample has 95,000 to 130,000 clones, roughly 94% seen once. Sequenced material: non-Treg CD4+ T cells sorted from blood. All receptors derive from a human donor in good health.

The chain joins TRBV4-2 to TRBJ2-7; TRBD1 matches at 8 bases. CDR1 is LGHNA and CDR2 is YNFKEQ in the germline V gene. Germline trimming cut 3 bases from V and 0 bases from J; bases unmatched to any gene: 10. The CDR3 consists of 17 residues. This CDR3 is CASSHPPGQENSYEQYF. The DNA of the CDR3 is TGTGCCAGCAGCCATCCCCCGGGACAGGAAAACTCCTACGAGCAGTACTTC.

This rearrangement joins TRBV5-1 to TRBJ2-3; TRBD2 matches at 12 bases. Trimming took 7 bases from V and 1 from J; bases not matched to a gene: 7. The CDR3 loop spans 16 amino acids. Germline lookup yields CDR1 SGHRS and CDR2 YFSETQ. CDR3 sequence (DNA): TGCGCCAGCGCCAGACTAGCGGGAGAAGGCACAGATACGCAGTATTTT. As protein: CASARLAGEGTDTQYF.

The chain employs TRBV20-1 and TRBJ2-3; D is unclear. The CDR3 spans 11 residues. V lost 6 bases and J 3 bases, leaving 7 bases between the germline ends. Germline V gene lookup returns CDR1 DFQATT and CDR2 SNEGSKA (reference sequence). DNA for the CDR3: TGCAGTGCCGCCCAGACAGATACGCAGTATTTT. It encodes CSAAQTDTQYF.

V is TRBV9 and J is TRBJ1-3; no clear D gene. Trimming shortened V by 0 bases and J by 8 bases, and 9 bases separated the two germline ends. This CDR3 is built from 13 residues. Germline values: CDR1 SGDLS, CDR2 YYNGEE. The CDR3 coding sequence is TGTGCCAGCAGCGTAGGAAGGCGGGACACCATATATTTT. It translates to CASSVGRRDTIYF.

The chain recombines TRBV7-2 with TRBJ1-3, with D possibly matching TRBD1 (6 bases). Trimming left V 5 bases short and J 2 bases short, with 13 bases between. Looked up from germline, CDR1 is SGHTA and CDR2 is FQGNSA. This CDR3 is built from 15 residues. CDR3 nucleotides: TGTGCCAGCAGCACAAGACCAGGGGCTGGAAACACCATATATTTT. Amino acid sequence: CASSTRPGAGNTIYF.

The V call is TRBV18, the J call TRBJ1-1; D unresolved. CDR1 and CDR2 from the germline V gene are KGHSH and LQKENI. There are 14 residues in the CDR3. Trimming took off 5 bases at V and 4 bases at J, with 14 bases between the two ends. Written as DNA, the CDR3 is TGTGCCAGCTCAACAGACGTGCTCGGCACTGAAGCTTTCTTT. The encoded protein is CASSTDVLGTEAFF.

The genes are TRBV6-5 and TRBJ2-3, with D perhaps matching TRBD1 or TRBD2 (5 bases each). Germline V gene data show CDR1 as MNHEY and CDR2 as SVGAGI. Trimming left V 2 bases short and J 1 base short, with 10 bases between. The CDR3 has 15 amino acids. The CDR3 bases are TGTGCCAGCAGTTACGACGGGGCGGGCACAGATACGCAGTATTTT. It yields the protein CASSYDGAGTDTQYF.

This chain links TRBV4-2 with TRBJ2-2; possibly TRBD2 for D (5 bases). This CDR3 is 15 amino acids long. The V and J ends lost 7 bases and 2 bases respectively, with 14 bases between them. CDR1 is LGHNA and CDR2 is YNFKEQ in the germline V gene. The CDR3 region has the DNA TGTGCCAGCACTTCCGGGATCATAAACACCGGGGAGCTGTTTTTT. This gives the protein CASTSGIINTGELFF.

This chain connects TRBV15 to TRBJ1-1, with a tentative D call TRBD1 (6 bases). CDR1 and CDR2 from the germline V gene are LNHNV and YYDKDF (reference sequence). Deletions cut 8 bases from V and 3 bases from J, with 19 bases between. The CDR3 covers 15 residues. This chain's CDR3 is CATGDYRVAYTEAFF. DNA for the CDR3: TGTGCCACCGGGGACTACAGGGTTGCCTACACTGAAGCTTTCTTT.

This chain joins TRBV4-1 and TRBJ2-5; 11 positions match TRBD2. This CDR3 contains 17 residues. Germline values: CDR1 MGHRA, CDR2 YSYEKL. Germline trimming cut 3 bases from V and 5 bases from J; bases unmatched to any gene: 11. DNA for the CDR3: TGCGCCAGCAGCCAGGACGATGAACTAGCGGGGGACGAGACCCAGTACTTC. It yields the protein CASSQDDELAGDETQYF.

The chain carries TRBV15 and TRBJ2-5, with TRBD2 matching over 11 bases. The J call is uncertain, as TRBJ2-7 better fits the DNA end. Germline CDR1 and CDR2: LNHNV and YYDKDF (reference sequence). The CDR3 is made up of 15 amino acids. The CDR3 loop is CATSLTTSGRGEQYF. CDR3 sequence (DNA): TGTGCCACCAGCTTAACTACTAGCGGGAGAGGCGAGCAGTACTTC.

This clone appeared a few times. This chain links TRBV5-4 with TRBJ2-7, with TRBD1 matching 7 bases. The CDR3 contains 14 residues. Germline lookup yields CDR1 SGHNT and CDR2 YYREEE (reference sequence). Losses at the gene ends were 4 bases for V and 3 bases for J; bases not matched to a gene: 7. This CDR3 is CASSGDRDIYEQYF. Written as DNA, the CDR3 is TGTGCCAGCAGCGGAGACAGGGATATCTACGAGCAGTACTTC.

The chain has TRBV14 and TRBJ2-5, with D perhaps matching TRBD2 (6 bases). CDR3 length: 15 amino acids. Germline V CDR1 and CDR2: SGHDN, FVKESK. V was shortened by 4 bases and J by 4 bases, with 16 bases between the two germline ends. The CDR3 DNA reads TGTGCCAGCAGCCCGGGCTTTAGGAGGGGAGAGACCCAGTACTTC. It translates to CASSPGFRRGETQYF.

The chain carries TRBV27 and TRBJ2-6; tentatively, D is TRBD1 (5 bases). The CDR3 loop spans 15 amino acids. Germline loops: CDR1 MNHEY, CDR2 SMNVEV (reference sequence). The V and J ends lost 3 bases and 4 bases respectively, with 10 bases between them. Written as DNA, the CDR3 is TGTGCCAGCAGTTTCGACAGAACCGGGGCCAACGTCCTGACTTTC. This codes for CASSFDRTGANVLTF.

The chain is built from TRBV5-4 and TRBJ1-4, with 8 bases identical to TRBD1. The CDR3 is 15 amino acids. Germline lookup yields CDR1 SGHNT and CDR2 YYREEE (reference sequence). V was clipped by 6 bases and J by 4 bases; unmatched bases: 8. The CDR3 loop is CASTTGGRGNEKLFF. CDR3 bases: TGTGCCAGCACCACAGGGGGGAGGGGTAATGAAAAACTGTTTTTT.

CDR3 loop: CASSVGTSGSVLADTQYF. The DNA of the CDR3 is TGTGCCAGCAGCGTAGGGACTAGCGGGAGTGTATTGGCAGATACGCAGTATTTT. V and J are TRBV9 and TRBJ2-3; 13 nucleotides align to TRBD2. Per germline, CDR1 SGDLS and CDR2 YYNGEE. The CDR3 runs 18 residues. With V trimmed by 0 bases and J by 4 bases, 8 bases remained unmatched.

The chain combines TRBV10-3 with TRBJ2-3; 8 nucleotides align to TRBD2. V lost 2 bases to trimming and J lost 1 base; unmatched junction nucleotides: 2. The CDR3 sequence is 15 residues long. Per germline, CDR1 ENHRY and CDR2 SYGVKD. The CDR3 DNA reads as TGTGCCATCAGTGAGCTAGCGGGCGGCACAGATACGCAGTATTTT. As protein: CAISELAGGTDTQYF.

In its sample, this clone was seen a few times. The chain has TRBV13 and TRBJ2-3, with TRBD2 matching 16 bases. V lost 5 bases to trimming and J lost 5 bases; unmatched junction nucleotides: 10. CDR1 and CDR2 from the germline V gene are PRHDT and FYEKMQ (reference sequence). This CDR3 spans 18 amino acids. The CDR3 protein is CASSQGTSGRARRDTQYF. CDR3 DNA: TGTGCCAGCAGCCAAGGGACTAGCGGGAGGGCCCGTAGAGATACGCAGTATTTT.

The chain joins TRBV5-1 to TRBJ2-2; D might be TRBD1 (6 bases). The CDR3 has 16 residues. Germline CDR1 SGHRS, CDR2 YFSETQ. Trimming pared 6 bases from V and 2 bases from J, leaving 17 bases between. Here the CDR3 reads CASNILGTTNTGELFF. As DNA, the CDR3 is TGCGCCAGCAACATCCTCGGGACAACTAACACCGGGGAGCTGTTTTTT.

This clone was found once. V gene TRBV10-3 combines with J gene TRBJ2-3; 10 nucleotides agree with TRBD1. Germline CDR1 is ENHRY and CDR2 is SYGVKD. Germline trimming cut 6 bases from V and 4 bases from J; bases unmatched to any gene: 13. This CDR3 spans 17 amino acids. The CDR3 DNA follows: TGTGCCATCAGATCGGGACAGGGGACGGGGGGCCCAGATACGCAGTATTTT. Residues: CAIRSGQGTGGPDTQYF.

V usage is TRBV10-2 and J usage is TRBJ2-5; TRBD2 matches at 16 bases. The junction had 1 base not matched to a gene; V was cut back by 1 base and J by 2 bases. CDR1 and CDR2 (germline): WSHSY, SAAADI. CDR3 length: 17 residues. Here the CDR3 reads CASSEWGLAGGQETQYF. For the CDR3, the DNA is TGCGCCAGCAGTGAGTGGGGACTAGCGGGGGGGCAAGAGACCCAGTACTTC.

The chain links TRBV4-2 to TRBJ2-3; no clear D. With 1 base removed from V and 3 bases from J, the gap between germline ends came to 14 bases. Germline V gene sequence: CDR1 LGHNA, CDR2 YNFKEQ. CDR3 size: 16 residues. The CDR3 region has the DNA TGTGCCAGCAGCCAAGCATCCGGTTCCTCTACAGATACGCAGTATTTT. Translated, it gives CASSQASGSSTDTQYF.

The V call is TRBV9, the J call TRBJ2-7; 8 positions agree with TRBD2. V gave up 0 bases and J gave up 2 bases; unmatched junction bases: 4. This CDR3 region has 15 residues. Germline-derived CDR1 and CDR2 are SGDLS and YYNGEE. The CDR3: CASSVVPGGAYEQYF. CDR3 in DNA: TGTGCCAGCAGCGTAGTGCCGGGAGGGGCCTACGAGCAGTACTTC.

The chain combines TRBV9 with TRBJ1-1; a possible D gene is TRBD1 (6 bases). The germline V gene encodes CDR1 SGDLS and CDR2 YYNGEE. The CDR3 extends over 14 amino acids. The V and J ends lost 6 bases and 1 base respectively, with 13 bases between them. CDR3 sequence (DNA): TGTGCCAGCACCTCCGGGACACCGAACACTGAAGCTTTCTTT. Translation: CASTSGTPNTEAFF. The whole variable domain, filled in from reference TRBV9 and TRBJ1-1, reads DSGVTQTPKHLITATGQRVTLRCSPRSGDLSVYWYQQSLDQGLQFLIQYYNGEERAKGNILERFSAQQFPDLHSELNLSSLELGDSALYFCASTSGTPNTEAFFGQGTRLTVV.

This clone was picked up one time. J is TRBJ2-7 and V is TRBV6-6; 7 bases match TRBD1. J gave up 9 bases and V 6 bases, and 11 bases lay outside the gene matches. This CDR3 comprises 13 residues. Germline-derived CDR1 and CDR2 are MNHNY and SVGAGI (reference sequence). The CDR3 sequence: CASRSRQGLVQYF. CDR3 sequence (DNA): TGTGCCAGCAGAAGTAGACAGGGCTTGGTGCAGTACTTC.

The genes are TRBV7-3 and TRBJ2-1, with TRBD1 matching 8 bases. Trimming cost V 5 bases and J 2 bases; bases outside gene matches: 5. Germline lookup yields CDR1 SGHTA and CDR2 FQGTGA. This CDR3 region has 15 residues. The CDR3 DNA reads TGTGCCAGCAGCCTAGACAGGGGTACCTACAATGAGCAGTTCTTC. Protein product: CASSLDRGTYNEQFF.

This chain connects TRBV5-6 to TRBJ2-7; perhaps TRBD2 as D (6 bases). V dropped 2 bases and J dropped 6 bases, with 9 bases sitting between them. The CDR3 has 12 amino acids. Germline values: CDR1 SGHDT, CDR2 YYEEEE. CDR3 bases: TGTGCCAGCAGCTTTGGAGGGATCGAGCAGTACTTC. It specifies CASSFGGIEQYF.

This sequence joins TRBV5-1 and TRBJ1-1, with D perhaps TRBD1 (5 bases). Germline CDR1 is SGHRS and CDR2 is YFSETQ. This CDR3 is built from 13 residues. Between the trimmed V and J ends, which lost 3 bases and 8 bases, there was a span of 14 bases. CDR3 sequence: CASSSYEGSEAFF. The CDR3 DNA is TGCGCCAGCAGCTCCTATGAGGGGTCAGAAGCTTTCTTT.